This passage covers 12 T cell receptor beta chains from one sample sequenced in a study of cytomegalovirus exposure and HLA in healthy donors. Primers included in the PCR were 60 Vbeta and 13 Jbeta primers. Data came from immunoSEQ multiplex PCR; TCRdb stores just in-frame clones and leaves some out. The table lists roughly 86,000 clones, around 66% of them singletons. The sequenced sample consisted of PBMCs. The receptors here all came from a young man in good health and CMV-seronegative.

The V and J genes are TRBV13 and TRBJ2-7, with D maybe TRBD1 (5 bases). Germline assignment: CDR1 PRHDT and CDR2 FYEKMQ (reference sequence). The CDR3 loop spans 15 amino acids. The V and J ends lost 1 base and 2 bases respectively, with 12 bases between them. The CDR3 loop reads CASSLVGRAAYEQYF. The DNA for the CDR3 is TGTGCCAGCAGCTTAGTAGGCAGGGCAGCCTACGAGCAGTACTTC.

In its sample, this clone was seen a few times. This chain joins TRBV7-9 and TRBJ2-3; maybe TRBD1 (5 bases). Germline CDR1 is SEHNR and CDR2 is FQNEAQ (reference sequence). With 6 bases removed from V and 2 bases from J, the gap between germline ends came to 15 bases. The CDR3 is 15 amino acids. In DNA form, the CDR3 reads TGTGCCAGCAGTTCTAGGGGCGGATTCACAGATACGCAGTATTTT. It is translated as CASSSRGGFTDTQYF.

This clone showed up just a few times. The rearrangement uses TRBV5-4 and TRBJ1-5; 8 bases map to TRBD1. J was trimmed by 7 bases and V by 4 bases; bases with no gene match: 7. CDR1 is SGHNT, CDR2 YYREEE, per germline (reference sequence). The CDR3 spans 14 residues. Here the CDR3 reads CASSNDRGSQPQHF. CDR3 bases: TGTGCCAGCAGCAACGACAGGGGAAGCCAGCCCCAGCATTTT.

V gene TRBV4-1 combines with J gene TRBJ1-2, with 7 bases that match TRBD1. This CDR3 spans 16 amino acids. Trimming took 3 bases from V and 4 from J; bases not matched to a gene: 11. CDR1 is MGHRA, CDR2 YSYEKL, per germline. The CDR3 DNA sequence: TGCGCCAGCAGCCATCCTATGAGGGGGACAGCCTATGGCTACACCTTC. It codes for CASSHPMRGTAYGYTF.

The CDR3 is CASSLLRANQPQHF. The CDR3 region has the DNA TGTGCCAGCAGTTTGCTCAGGGCTAACCAGCCCCAGCATTTT. The chain carries TRBV6-1 and TRBJ1-5, with D possibly TRBD1 on 5 matching bases. The CDR3 totals 14 residues. Germline V CDR1 and CDR2: MNHNS, SASEGT. Trimming shortened V by 5 bases and J by 7 bases, and 15 bases separated the two germline ends.

CDR3 coding DNA: TGCGCCAGCAGCTGGACCCTAGCGGGGGGTGCAGATACGCAGTATTTT. Protein product: CASSWTLAGGADTQYF. This chain connects TRBV5-1 to TRBJ2-3; TRBD2 agrees at 11 bases. The CDR3 sequence is 16 residues long. Germline assignment: CDR1 SGHRS and CDR2 YFSETQ. The V gene end was trimmed by 3 bases and the J gene end by 4 bases; junction bases not matched to a gene: 7. The full variable domain, with the rest looked up from reference TRBV5-1 and TRBJ2-3, is KAGVTQTPRYLIKTRGQQVTLSCSPISGHRSVSWYQQTPGQGLQFLFEYFSETQRNKGNFPGRFSGRQFSNSRSEMNVSTLELGDSALYLCASSWTLAGGADTQYFGPGTRLTVL.

The CDR3 protein is CASRSTGSSSYEQYF. CDR3 DNA sequence: TGCGCCAGCAGGAGTACAGGCAGCTCCTCCTACGAGCAGTACTTC. The chain has TRBV4-1 and TRBJ2-7; D possibly corresponds to TRBD1 (5 bases). V lost 6 bases and J lost 0, with 15 bases in between. This CDR3 spans 15 amino acids. Germline-derived CDR1 and CDR2 are MGHRA and YSYEKL.

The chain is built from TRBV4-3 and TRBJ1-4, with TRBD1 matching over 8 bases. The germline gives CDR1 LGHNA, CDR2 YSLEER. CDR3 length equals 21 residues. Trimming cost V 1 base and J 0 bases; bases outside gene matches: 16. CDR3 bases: TGCGCCAGCAGCCAAGTACGCCCCGGACAGGGATTTGATGCAACTAATGAAAAACTGTTTTTT. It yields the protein CASSQVRPGQGFDATNEKLFF.

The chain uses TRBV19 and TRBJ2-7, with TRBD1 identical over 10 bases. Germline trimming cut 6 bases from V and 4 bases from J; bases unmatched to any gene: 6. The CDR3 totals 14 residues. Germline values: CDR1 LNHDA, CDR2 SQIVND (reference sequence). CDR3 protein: CASRPGQGLYEQYF. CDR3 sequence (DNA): TGTGCCAGTAGGCCGGGACAGGGGTTGTACGAGCAGTACTTC. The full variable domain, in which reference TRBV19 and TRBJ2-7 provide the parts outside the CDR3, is DGGITQSPKYLFRKEGQNVTLSCEQNLNHDAMYWYRQDPGQGLRLIYYSQIVNDFQKGDIAEGYSVSREKKESFPLTVTSAQKNPTAFYLCASRPGQGLYEQYFGPGTRLTVT.

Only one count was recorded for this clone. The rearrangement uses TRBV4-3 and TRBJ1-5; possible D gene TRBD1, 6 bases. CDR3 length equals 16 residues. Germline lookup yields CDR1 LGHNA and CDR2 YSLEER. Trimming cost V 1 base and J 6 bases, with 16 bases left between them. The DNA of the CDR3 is TGCGCCAGCAGCCAAGTGATTGCGGGGGGCTTTCAGCCCCAGCATTTT. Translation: CASSQVIAGGFQPQHF.

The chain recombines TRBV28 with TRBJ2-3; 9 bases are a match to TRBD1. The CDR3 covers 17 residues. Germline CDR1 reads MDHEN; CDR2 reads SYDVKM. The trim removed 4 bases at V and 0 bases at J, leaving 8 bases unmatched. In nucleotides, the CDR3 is TGTGCCAGCAGTTCCGCCAACAGGGGGCGCAGCACAGATACGCAGTATTTT. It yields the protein CASSSANRGRSTDTQYF.

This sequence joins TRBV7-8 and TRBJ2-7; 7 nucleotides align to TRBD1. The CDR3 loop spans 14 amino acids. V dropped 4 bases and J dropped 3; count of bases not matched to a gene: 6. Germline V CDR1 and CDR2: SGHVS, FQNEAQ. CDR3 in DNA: TGTGCCAGCAGCTCCACAGGGGTAAGCTACGAGCAGTACTTC. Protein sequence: CASSSTGVSYEQYF. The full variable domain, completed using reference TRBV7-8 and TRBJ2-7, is GAGVSQSPRYKVAKRGQDVALRCDPISGHVSLFWYQQALGQGPEFLTYFQNEAQLDKSGLPSDRFFAERPEGSVSTLKIQRTQQEDSAVYLCASSSTGVSYEQYFGPGTRLTVT.